The 25 T cell receptor beta chains below come from one sample, sequenced in a study of T cell changes during pregnancy in multiple sclerosis. Clones were sequenced by immunoSEQ multiplex PCR, and TCRdb holds only the in-frame ones, with some missing. The sample includes approximately 45,000 clones, 80% to 95% of them seen just once. The input for sequencing was CD4+ T cells from peripheral blood mononuclear cells, taken in the first trimester of pregnancy. The receptors originated from a female donor with multiple sclerosis, enrolled in a pregnancy study.

The rearrangement uses TRBV27 and TRBJ2-4, with D possibly being TRBD1 (5 bases). With 5 bases removed from V and 3 bases from J, the gap between germline ends came to 17 bases. The germline gives CDR1 MNHEY, CDR2 SMNVEV (reference sequence). The CDR3 totals 16 residues. CDR3 protein: CASSPLTEFVKNIQYF. The CDR3 region has the DNA TGTGCCAGCAGTCCCTTGACAGAATTCGTCAAAAACATTCAGTACTTC.

This chain's CDR3 is CASSSNRASYEQYF. The CDR3 DNA sequence: TGTGCCAGCAGCTCCAACAGAGCATCCTACGAGCAGTACTTC. The rearrangement links TRBV7-2 to TRBJ2-7, with unresolved D. Trimming cost V 4 bases and J 1 base, with 11 bases left between them. The CDR3 length is 14 residues. In germline, CDR1 is SGHTA, CDR2 FQGNSA. The whole variable domain, remainder taken from reference TRBV7-2 and TRBJ2-7, is GAGVSQSPSNKVTEKGKDVELRCDPISGHTALYWYRQSLGQGLEFLIYFQGNSAPDKSGLPSDRFSAERTGGSVSTLTIQRTQQEDSAVYLCASSSNRASYEQYFGPGTRLTVT.

The V and J genes are TRBV7-8 and TRBJ2-7; 7 bases fit TRBD1. Germline values: CDR1 SGHVS, CDR2 FQNEAQ. The junction had 8 bases not matched to a gene; V was cut back by 7 bases and J by 2 bases. The CDR3 extends over 14 amino acids. The CDR3 region is CASTILDRAYEQYF. CDR3 nucleotide sequence: TGTGCCAGCACCATACTCGACAGGGCCTACGAGCAGTACTTC.

The rearrangement joins TRBV28 to TRBJ1-2; 8 bases are shared with TRBD1. Germline-derived CDR1 and CDR2 are MDHEN and SYDVKM. This CDR3 has 15 residues. V lost 6 bases and J lost 2; bases outside the gene matches: 8. In nucleotides, the CDR3 is TGTGCCAGCAGCGCCTCCGGGACAGGCAACTATGGCTACACCTTC. Its protein product is CASSASGTGNYGYTF.

The chain employs TRBV6-5 and TRBJ1-2, with TRBD1 as a possible D gene (6 bases). Germline-derived CDR1 and CDR2 are MNHEY and SVGAGI. The CDR3 runs to 13 residues. V dropped 5 bases and J dropped 2 bases, with 9 bases sitting between them. The CDR3 sequence is CASSPTGNYGYTF. The CDR3, as DNA: TGTGCCAGCAGTCCGACAGGCAACTATGGCTACACCTTC.

The CDR3 spells CASSPLRDISNYGYTF. CDR3 DNA: TGTGCCAGCAGTCCGCTTCGGGACATCTCTAACTATGGCTACACCTTC. The chain is built from TRBV5-8 and TRBJ1-2; a possible D gene is TRBD1 (6 bases). The CDR3 has 16 residues. Germline lookup yields CDR1 SGHTS and CDR2 YDEGEE. V was trimmed by 5 bases and J by 0 bases, leaving 17 bases between them.

The V gene is TRBV5-1, the J gene TRBJ2-3; TRBD2 matches at 7 bases. The CDR3 consists of 15 residues. The junction had 7 bases not matched to a gene; V was cut back by 6 bases and J by 0 bases. From germline, CDR1 is SGHRS and CDR2 YFSETQ. The CDR3 protein is CASTVGGKSTDTQYF. The CDR3 DNA reads TGCGCCAGCACTGTCGGGGGGAAAAGCACAGATACGCAGTATTTT.

This clone occurred once. The chain has TRBV7-6 and TRBJ2-7; 14 nucleotides match TRBD2. Germline trimming cut 2 bases from V and 6 bases from J; bases unmatched to any gene: 15. Looked up from germline, CDR1 is SGHVS and CDR2 is FNYEAQ. CDR3 length: 19 amino acids. The chain's CDR3 is CASSLLARTSGRYGVEQYF. Here the CDR3 DNA reads TGTGCCAGCAGCTTACTCGCCCGGACTAGCGGGAGGTATGGGGTCGAGCAGTACTTC.

The chain has TRBV19 and TRBJ2-7; D is perhaps TRBD1 (6 bases). V lost 1 base and J 4 bases, leaving 14 bases between the germline ends. The germline V gene has CDR1 LNHDA and CDR2 SQIVND (reference sequence). The CDR3 is made up of 15 amino acids. The CDR3: CASSIGPGHTYEQYF. The CDR3 bases are TGTGCCAGTAGTATAGGACCGGGACACACTTACGAGCAGTACTTC.

This chain joins TRBV4-1 and TRBJ2-5; 7 bases are a match to TRBD2. The germline gives CDR1 MGHRA, CDR2 YSYEKL. Unmatched junction bases numbered 13, after V lost 0 bases and J lost 6 bases. The CDR3 loop spans 17 amino acids. CDR3: CASSQDISNWSGKTQYF. CDR3 sequence (DNA): TGCGCCAGCAGCCAAGATATATCCAATTGGAGCGGGAAGACCCAGTACTTC.

The chain employs TRBV28 and TRBJ2-7; 7 positions agree with TRBD2. Unmatched junction bases numbered 8, after V lost 7 bases and J lost 2 bases. Per the germline V gene, CDR1 is MDHEN and CDR2 is SYDVKM. The CDR3 runs 14 residues. The CDR3 DNA reads TGTGCCAGCATTCGGGAGGCCCTACCCTACGAGCAGTACTTC. It codes for CASIREALPYEQYF.

The chain combines TRBV4-1 with TRBJ2-1, with D possibly being TRBD1 (7 bases). Trimming shortened V by 2 bases and J by 8 bases, and 13 bases separated the two germline ends. The CDR3 is 14 amino acids. The V gene's germline CDR1 is MGHRA and CDR2 YSYEKL. The CDR3 coding sequence is TGCGCCAGCAGCCAACCAGGGGGGAGGTATGAGCAGTTCTTC. Amino acid sequence: CASSQPGGRYEQFF.

The chain couples TRBV2 to TRBJ1-4; tentatively, D is TRBD1 (6 bases). Germline V gene lookup returns CDR1 SNHLY and CDR2 FYNNEI. Deletions cut 6 bases from V and 3 bases from J, with 11 bases between. The length of the CDR3 is 14 residues. CDR3 nucleotides: TGTGCCAGCAGGAAGGACAGTCCTAATGAAAAACTGTTTTTT. Its protein is CASRKDSPNEKLFF.

The chain carries TRBV18 and TRBJ1-3; a possible D gene is TRBD1 (5 bases). The CDR3 is made up of 16 amino acids. CDR1 is KGHSH, CDR2 LQKENI, per germline. V was trimmed by 6 bases and J by 0 bases, leaving 15 bases between them. The DNA for the CDR3 is TGTGCCAGCTCGCCATTATCAGGGATCTCTGGAAACACCATATATTTT. This codes for CASSPLSGISGNTIYF. Drawing the rest from reference TRBV18 and TRBJ1-3, the complete variable domain is NAGVMQNPRHLVRRRGQEARLRCSPMKGHSHVYWYRQLPEEGLKFMVYLQKENIIDESGMPKERFSAEFPKEGPSILRIQQVVRGDSAAYFCASSPLSGISGNTIYFGEGSWLTVV.

The rearrangement joins TRBV27 to TRBJ2-3; tentatively, D is TRBD2 (6 bases). Looked up from germline, CDR1 is MNHEY and CDR2 is SMNVEV (reference sequence). The ends were cut back, 4 bases at V and 4 bases at J, with 15 bases in the middle. The length of the CDR3 is 15 residues. The CDR3 sequence is CASSSTRVLADTQYF. CDR3 bases: TGTGCCAGCAGTTCGACTAGAGTTCTGGCAGATACGCAGTATTTT.

This chain uses TRBV5-1 with TRBJ2-3; 7 bases map to TRBD2. V shed 4 bases and J 4 bases; nucleotides not matched to a gene: 18. Germline CDR1 SGHRS, CDR2 YFSETQ. The CDR3 has 18 residues. This CDR3 reads CASSLTLGGRAAADTQYF. CDR3 DNA: TGCGCCAGCAGCCTGACCCTGGGGGGGAGGGCCGCGGCAGATACGCAGTATTTT. Filled out from reference TRBV5-1 and TRBJ2-3, the complete variable domain reads KAGVTQTPRYLIKTRGQQVTLSCSPISGHRSVSWYQQTPGQGLQFLFEYFSETQRNKGNFPGRFSGRQFSNSRSEMNVSTLELGDSALYLCASSLTLGGRAAADTQYFGPGTRLTVL.

V gene TRBV9 combines with J gene TRBJ1-1, with TRBD1 identical over 10 bases. V was pared by 3 bases and J by 9 bases, with 11 bases of the junction left unmatched. The CDR3 extends over 15 amino acids. In germline, CDR1 is SGDLS, CDR2 YYNGEE. The CDR3 sequence: CASSASGTGVRKAFF. CDR3 sequence (DNA): TGTGCCAGCAGCGCCTCCGGGACAGGGGTCCGGAAAGCTTTCTTT.

V is TRBV5-1 and J is TRBJ2-1, with 8 bases lining up with TRBD1. The CDR3 extends over 15 amino acids. The V gene's germline CDR1 is SGHRS and CDR2 YFSETQ. Germline trimming cut 0 bases from V and 4 bases from J; bases unmatched to any gene: 3. In nucleotides, the CDR3 is TGCGCCAGCAGCTTGGGGGGGGACAGGTACAATGAGCAGTTCTTC. Translating it yields CASSLGGDRYNEQFF.

The chain links TRBV5-4 to TRBJ2-2; TRBD2 agrees at 13 bases. The CDR3 is made up of 18 amino acids. CDR1 is SGHNT and CDR2 is YYREEE in the germline V gene (reference sequence). The trim removed 0 bases at V and 5 bases at J, leaving 7 bases unmatched. This CDR3 is CASSLGLAGGLGTGELFF. DNA for the CDR3: TGTGCCAGCAGCTTGGGACTAGCGGGAGGCCTCGGAACCGGGGAGCTGTTTTTT.

The chain carries TRBV5-1 and TRBJ2-7; D might be TRBD2 (5 bases). The CDR3 spans 14 residues. V lost 0 bases and J 6 bases, leaving 13 bases between the germline ends. Germline V gives CDR1 SGHRS, CDR2 YFSETQ. In DNA, the CDR3 is TGCGCCAGCAGCTTGGACTCCGGGGTCGGCGAGCAGTACTTC. Its translation is CASSLDSGVGEQYF.

This rearrangement joins TRBV5-4 to TRBJ2-3; the D is unclear. The germline CDR1 and CDR2 sequences are SGHNT and YYREEE (reference sequence). The CDR3 runs 13 residues. Trimming stripped 3 bases from V and 1 base from J, with 6 bases between. CDR3 coding DNA: TGTGCCAGCAGCTCCTCCGGCACAGATACGCAGTATTTT. Protein product: CASSSSGTDTQYF.

V usage is TRBV4-3 and J usage is TRBJ1-1; 7 nucleotides match TRBD1. CDR1 LGHNA and CDR2 YSLEER come from the germline V gene. The V and J ends lost 4 bases and 2 bases, in that order; junction bases with no gene match: 4. This CDR3 comprises 14 residues. The CDR3 spells CASSPGQRNTEAFF. CDR3 sequence (DNA): TGCGCCAGCAGCCCGGGACAGAGAAACACTGAAGCTTTCTTT.

Here the CDR3 DNA reads TGTGCCAGCAGGGGAGATGCCTACGAGCAGTACTTC. Translation: CASRGDAYEQYF. The rearrangement uses TRBV25-1 and TRBJ2-7; D is perhaps TRBD2 (5 bases). The germline V and J ends were trimmed by 6 bases and 2 bases, with 8 bases remaining between them. CDR1 and CDR2 (germline): MGHDK, SYGVNS. This CDR3 contains 12 residues.

This sequence joins TRBV5-1 and TRBJ2-7, with TRBD2 as a possible D gene (6 bases). The CDR3 covers 15 residues. The germline V gene encodes CDR1 SGHRS and CDR2 YFSETQ. Trimming pared 0 bases from V and 7 bases from J, leaving 17 bases between. CDR3 in DNA: TGCGCCAGCAGCTTGGGGGACCGACTAGGGAGGGAGCAGTACTTC. Translating it yields CASSLGDRLGREQYF.

The V and J genes are TRBV29-1 and TRBJ1-2; 9 bases are a match to TRBD1. Losses at the gene ends were 6 bases for V and 4 bases for J; bases not matched to a gene: 3. Germline V lookup: CDR1 SQVTM, CDR2 ANQGSEA. This CDR3 spans 12 amino acids. The CDR3 DNA follows: TGCAGCGTCGTACAGGGGGCCTATGGCTACACCTTC. It encodes CSVVQGAYGYTF.